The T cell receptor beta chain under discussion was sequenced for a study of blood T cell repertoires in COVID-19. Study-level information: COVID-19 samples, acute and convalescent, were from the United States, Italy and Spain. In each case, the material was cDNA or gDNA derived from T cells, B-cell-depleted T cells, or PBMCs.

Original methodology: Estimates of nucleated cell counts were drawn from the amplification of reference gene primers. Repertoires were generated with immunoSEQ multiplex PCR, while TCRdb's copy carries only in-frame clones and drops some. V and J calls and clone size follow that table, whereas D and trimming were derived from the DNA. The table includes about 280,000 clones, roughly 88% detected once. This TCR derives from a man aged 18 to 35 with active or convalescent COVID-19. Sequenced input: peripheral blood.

The CDR3 sequence: CASTSLGVSYEQYF. In DNA, the CDR3 is TGTGCCAGCACGTCATTAGGGGTCTCCTACGAGCAGTACTTC. The rearrangement uses TRBV21-1 and TRBJ2-7; TRBD1 is taken as the D call from the table, unchecked against the DNA. TRBV21-1 is tagged as a pseudogene. CDR3 size: 14 residues.